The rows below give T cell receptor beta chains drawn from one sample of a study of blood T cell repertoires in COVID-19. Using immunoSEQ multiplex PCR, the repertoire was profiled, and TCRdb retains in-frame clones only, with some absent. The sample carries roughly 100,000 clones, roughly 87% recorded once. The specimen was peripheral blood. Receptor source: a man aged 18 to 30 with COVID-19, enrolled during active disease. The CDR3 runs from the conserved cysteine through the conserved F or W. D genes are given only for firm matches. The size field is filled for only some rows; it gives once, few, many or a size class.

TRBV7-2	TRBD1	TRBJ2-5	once	CASSSGTGGRETQYF	TGTGCCAGCAGCTCGGGGACAGGGGGCAGAGAGACCCAGTACTTC
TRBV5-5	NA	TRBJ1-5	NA	CASSLFIDQRLGQPQHF	TGTGCCAGCAGCTTGTTCATTGACCAGCGTTTGGGTCAGCCCCAGCATTTT
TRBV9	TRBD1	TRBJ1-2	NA	CASSETQGARGYTF	TGTGCCAGCAGCGAAACACAGGGGGCGCGGGGCTACACCTTC
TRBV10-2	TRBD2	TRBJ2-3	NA	CASSVGLAADTQYF	TGCGCCAGCAGTGTAGGACTAGCGGCAGATACGCAGTATTTT
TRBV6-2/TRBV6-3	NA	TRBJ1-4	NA	CASSIPRGRNEKLFF	TGTGCCAGCAGCATCCCAAGGGGTAGGAATGAAAAACTGTTTTTT
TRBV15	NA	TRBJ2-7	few	CATSRDVLGAYEQYF	TGTGCCACCAGCAGAGATGTTTTAGGGGCCTACGAGCAGTACTTC
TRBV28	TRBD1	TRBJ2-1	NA	CASRQGGGDEQFF	TGTGCCAGCCGACAGGGGGGAGGCGATGAGCAGTTCTTC
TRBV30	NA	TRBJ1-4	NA	CAWKPGLWGEKLFF	TGTGCCTGGAAGCCGGGACTTTGGGGAGAAAAACTGTTTTTT
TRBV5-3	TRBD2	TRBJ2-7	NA	CARSFREGRDEQYF	TGTGCCAGAAGCTTCCGGGAGGGCCGGGACGAGCAGTACTTC
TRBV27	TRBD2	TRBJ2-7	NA	CASSSPFLAAPGYEQYF	TGTGCCAGCAGTTCACCCTTTCTAGCGGCCCCCGGCTACGAGCAGTACTTC
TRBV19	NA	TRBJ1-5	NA	CASSIRTAVQPQHF	TGTGCCAGTAGTATCCGTACGGCGGTTCAGCCCCAGCATTTT
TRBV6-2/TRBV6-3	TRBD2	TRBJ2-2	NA	CASSNVVRGLAGAGTGELFF	TGTGCCAGCAGTAACGTAGTCCGGGGACTAGCGGGAGCAGGCACCGGGGAGCTGTTTTTT
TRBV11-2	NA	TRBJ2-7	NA	CASSLVAGVDEQYF	TGTGCCAGCAGCTTAGTGGCAGGGGTGGACGAGCAGTACTTC
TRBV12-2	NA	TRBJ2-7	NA	CASRQYEQYF	TGTGCAAGTCGCCAATACGAGCAGTACTTC
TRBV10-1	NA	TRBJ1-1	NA	CASRLTLNTEAFF	TGCGCCAGCCGACTAACACTAAACACTGAAGCTTTCTTT
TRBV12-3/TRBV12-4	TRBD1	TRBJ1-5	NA	CASGTGVDQPQHF	TGTGCCAGCGGGACAGGGGTCGATCAGCCCCAGCATTTT
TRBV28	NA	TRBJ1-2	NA	CASSLSYGYTF	TGTGCCAGCAGTTTATCGTATGGCTACACCTTC
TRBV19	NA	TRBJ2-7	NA	CASSPRLGNEQYF	TGTGCCAGTAGCCCCCGCCTGGGCAACGAGCAGTACTTC
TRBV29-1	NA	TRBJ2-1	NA	CSSGRTGDEQFF	TGCAGTAGCGGACGCACAGGTGATGAGCAGTTCTTC
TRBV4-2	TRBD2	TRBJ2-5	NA	CASSQGGSGNAEEETQYF	TGTGCCAGCAGCCAAGGGGGTAGCGGGAATGCCGAGGAAGAGACCCAGTACTTC
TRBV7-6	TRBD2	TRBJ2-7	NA	CASSLGSGLAGLGEQYF	TGTGCCAGCAGCTTAGGATCGGGACTAGCGGGATTAGGAGAGCAGTACTTC
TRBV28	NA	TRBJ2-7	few	CATSEIDEQYF	TGTGCCACCTCGGAGATCGACGAGCAGTACTTC
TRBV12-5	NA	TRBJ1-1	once	CASALGGGKNTEAFF	TGTGCTAGTGCCCTCGGGGGGGGGAAGAACACTGAAGCTTTCTTT
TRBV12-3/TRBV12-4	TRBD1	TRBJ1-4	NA	CASSLVNRGELFF	TGTGCCAGCAGTTTAGTAAACAGGGGTGAACTGTTTTTT
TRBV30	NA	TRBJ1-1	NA	CAWSPGGGGAEAFF	TGTGCCTGGAGCCCCGGTGGAGGTGGAGCTGAAGCTTTCTTT
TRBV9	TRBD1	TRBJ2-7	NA	CASSVGGGQGAYEQYF	TGTGCCAGCAGCGTAGGTGGCGGACAGGGGGCGTACGAGCAGTACTTC
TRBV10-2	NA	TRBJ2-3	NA	CASSESDGSAQYF	TGCGCCAGCAGTGAGTCGGATGGGAGTGCGCAGTATTTT
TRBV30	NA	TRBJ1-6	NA	CAWSVGRAASPLHF	TGTGCCTGGAGTGTGGGCAGGGCGGCGTCACCCCTCCACTTT
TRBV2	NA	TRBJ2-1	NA	CASSEEGSGSYNEQFF	TGTGCCAGCAGTGAGGAGGGATCGGGGTCCTACAATGAGCAGTTCTTC
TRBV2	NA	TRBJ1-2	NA	CASRADRNYGYTF	TGTGCCAGCAGGGCCGACAGAAACTATGGCTACACCTTC
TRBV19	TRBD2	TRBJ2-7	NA	CASSPGLGIYEQYF	TGTGCCAGTAGCCCGGGACTAGGGATCTACGAGCAGTACTTC
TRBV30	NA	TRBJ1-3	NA	CAWRGLPGNTIYF	TGTGCCTGGCGGGGACTCCCTGGAAACACCATATATTTT
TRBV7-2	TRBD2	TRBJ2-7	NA	CASRSGLGGSYEQYF	TGTGCCAGCAGATCGGGACTAGGGGGTTCCTACGAGCAGTACTTC
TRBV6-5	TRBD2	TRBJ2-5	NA	CASSWASGSETQYF	TGTGCCAGCAGTTGGGCTAGCGGGAGCGAGACCCAGTACTTC
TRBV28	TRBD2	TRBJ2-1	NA	CASTPLAGNYNEQFF	TGTGCCAGCACACCCCTAGCGGGAAACTACAATGAGCAGTTCTTC
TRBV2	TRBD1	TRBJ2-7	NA	CASSEGDRGFREQYF	TGTGCCAGCAGTGAAGGGGACAGGGGATTCCGGGAGCAGTACTTC
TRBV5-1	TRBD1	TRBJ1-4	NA	CASSRAPGQKELTNEKLLF	TGCGCCAGCAGCAGGGCCCCGGGACAGAAGGAACTGACTAATGAAAAACTGCTTTTT
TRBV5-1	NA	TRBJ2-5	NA	CASSLSLQGVETQYF	TGCGCCAGCAGCTTGTCACTACAGGGAGTTGAGACCCAGTACTTC
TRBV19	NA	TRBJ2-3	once	CASSIEDSSTDTQYF	TGTGCCAGTAGTATAGAAGACAGCTCCACAGATACGCAGTATTTT
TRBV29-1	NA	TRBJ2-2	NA	CSVLRQGGATGELFF	TGCAGCGTCCTACGACAAGGGGGGGCCACCGGGGAGCTGTTTTTT
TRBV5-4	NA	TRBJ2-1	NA	CASSLWYIGRSYEQFF	TGTGCCAGCAGCCTATGGTATATCGGGAGAAGCTATGAGCAGTTCTTC
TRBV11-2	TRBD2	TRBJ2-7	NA	CASSLGDGEGEQYF	TGTGCCAGCAGCTTAGGCGACGGGGAGGGTGAGCAGTACTTC
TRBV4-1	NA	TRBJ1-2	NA	CASSQDPFLANYGYTF	TGCGCCAGCAGCCAAGATCCCTTCCTCGCTAACTATGGCTACACCTTC
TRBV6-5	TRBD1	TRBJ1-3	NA	CASSRTGGGNTIYF	TGTGCCAGCAGCCGGACAGGTGGTGGAAACACCATATATTTT
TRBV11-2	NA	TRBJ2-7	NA	CASSFPRNGSQREQYF	TGTGCCAGCAGCTTTCCGCGTAATGGGTCCCAGCGCGAGCAGTACTTC
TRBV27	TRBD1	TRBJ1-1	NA	CASSFFGTANTEAFF	TGTGCCAGCAGTTTTTTTGGGACAGCGAACACTGAAGCTTTCTTT
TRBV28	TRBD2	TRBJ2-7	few	CASRKLAGGDEQYF	TGTGCCAGCAGAAAACTAGCGGGAGGGGACGAGCAGTACTTC
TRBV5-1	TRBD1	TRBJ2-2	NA	CASSLQGTGDTGELFF	TGCGCCAGCAGCTTGCAGGGGACAGGGGACACCGGGGAGCTGTTTTTT